The sequence of this T cell receptor (beta chain) was determined in a study of cytomegalovirus exposure and HLA in healthy donors. Remarks on this clone: Its specificity is unknown.

The CDR3 extends over 20 amino acids. Study results and limitations: In vitro confirmation showed three CMV-associated chains to be CMV antigen specific.

Researchers ran the PCR with 60 Vbeta and 13 Jbeta primers. Assay used: immunoSEQ multiplex PCR; TCRdb lists only in-frame clones, some missing. Here the sample spans about 200,000 clones, 75% to 90% being singletons. The origin of this receptor is a woman aged 30 to 39 in good health and CMV-seronegative. The source material was PBMCs. The chain links TRBV21-1 to TRBJ2-6; TRBD2, the table's D call, lacks a check against the DNA. TRBV21-1 is a pseudogene. The DNA for the CDR3 is TGTGCCAGCAGCAAAGCGCGGGGGGGGGCTGTCCACTCTGGGGCCAACGTCCTGACTTTC. Translated: CASSKARGGAVHSGANVLTF.